In this sample, the clone carrying this TCR beta chain turned up a few times. This sample is part of a study of T-cell memory formation after mild COVID-19. Study summary: Largely donor-specific TCR clusters were found.

Germline-derived CDR1 and CDR2 are MGHRA and YSYEKL. This CDR3 is built from 18 residues. J gave up 6 bases and V 0 bases, and 13 bases lay outside the gene matches. Via MiXCR, TCRdb re-called the 5' RACE reads, giving one row per CDR3 protein. Of roughly 350,000 distinct CDR3 sequences listed, around 21% are singletons. The J gene is TRBJ2-3, the V gene TRBV4-1, with 9 bases aligning to TRBD2. This clonotype was obtained from an adult woman who had mild COVID-19 (a few samples of this study predate the infection). Cell type and time point are not known. Sequenced input: PBMCs or a T cell subset sorted from them (not recorded which). In DNA, the CDR3 is TGCGCCAGCAGCCAAGAGGATCAGGGGACTAGCATCTCCGATACGCAGTATTTT. Protein sequence: CASSQEDQGTSISDTQYF.